The 9 T cell receptor beta chains below all came from one sample that was sequenced in a study of read filtering for tumor transcriptome and immune sequencing. The library was built from 400 to 500 ng RNA with molecular barcoded adaptors for alpha/delta and beta/gamma chains. TCRdb re-called the reads through MiXCR, storing one row per CDR3 protein. The sample lists tens of thousands of distinct CDR3 sequences; roughly 13% were seen once. The sequenced material came from a population of CD138-negative cells sorted from bone marrow. The source is a donor over 35 with multiple myeloma.

This clonotype was seen at least ten times. The chain is built from TRBV18 and TRBJ2-7; TRBD1 agrees at 10 bases. The germline gives CDR1 KGHSH, CDR2 LQKENI. V trimming: 6 bases; J trimming: 7 bases; junction bases outside the gene matches: 18. The CDR3 is made up of 17 amino acids. Written as DNA, the CDR3 is TGTGCCAGCTCCCAAACCGCGGGACAGGGGCCCTCGCGGGAGCAGTACTTC. Its translation is CASSQTAGQGPSREQYF.

This clonotype was observed at least ten times. The gene calls are TRBV9 and TRBJ2-1, with 7 bases that match TRBD2. Germline values: CDR1 SGDLS, CDR2 YYNGEE. CDR3 length: 15 amino acids. The ends lost 2 bases at V and 3 bases at J; junction bases unmatched: 5. Here the CDR3 reads CASSVGAGVYNEQFF. CDR3 bases: TGTGCCAGCAGCGTCGGGGCGGGAGTCTACAATGAGCAGTTCTTC.

Many counts were recorded for this clonotype. The chain joins TRBV7-9 to TRBJ2-1, with D perhaps matching TRBD2 (6 bases). The CDR3 runs to 15 residues. Deletions cut 5 bases from V and 10 bases from J, with 21 bases between. Germline V gene sequence: CDR1 SEHNR, CDR2 FQNEAQ (reference sequence). CDR3 in amino acids: CASSLTGTQKGEQFF. CDR3 DNA sequence: TGTGCCAGCAGCCTAACCGGGACTCAAAAGGGGGAGCAGTTCTTC.

This clonotype occurred many times. The chain employs TRBV6-6 and TRBJ1-5; a weak D match, TRBD1 (5 bases). Trimming left V 2 bases short and J 2 bases short, with 10 bases between. This CDR3 has 15 amino acids. CDR1 is MNHNY and CDR2 is SVGAGI in the germline V gene (reference sequence). CDR3 loop: CASSYAGRGNQPQHF. The CDR3 region has the DNA TGTGCCAGCAGTTACGCAGGGAGGGGCAATCAGCCCCAGCATTTT.

The sample holds many counts of this clonotype. The chain carries TRBV7-9 and TRBJ1-1, with D maybe TRBD1 (5 bases). Germline values: CDR1 SEHNR, CDR2 FQNEAQ (reference sequence). The CDR3 sequence is 13 residues long. Deletions cut 6 bases from V and 2 bases from J, with 10 bases between. CDR3 in DNA: TGTGCCAGCAGTACCCAGGGTAACACTGAAGCTTTCTTT. Its translation is CASSTQGNTEAFF.

This clonotype has at least ten counts. The chain uses TRBV5-1 and TRBJ2-1; 8 bases fit TRBD2. The CDR3 extends over 17 amino acids. The J segment lost 4 bases and the V segment lost 0 bases, leaving 9 bases of the junction unmatched. Germline V gene lookup returns CDR1 SGHRS and CDR2 YFSETQ. The CDR3 sequence: CASSLAPSGGPYNEQFF. For the CDR3, the DNA is TGCGCCAGCAGCTTGGCACCGAGCGGGGGACCTTACAATGAGCAGTTCTTC.

On this clonotype: This likely stems from a read error, as it lies one base from a far larger clone. The V call is TRBV7-3, the J call TRBJ1-1; 9 nucleotides line up with TRBD1. Looked up from germline, CDR1 is SGHTA and CDR2 is FQGTGA. The CDR3 totals 14 residues. CDR3 residues: CASSLGTGNIEAFF. CDR3 nucleotide sequence: TGTGCCAGCAGCTTAGGGACAGGGAACATTGAAGCTTTCTTT.

This clonotype was seen many times. The chain couples TRBV14 to TRBJ2-3; tentative D call: TRBD2 (5 bases). V lost 3 bases and J 1 base, leaving 14 bases between the germline ends. The V gene's germline CDR1 is SGHDN and CDR2 FVKESK. This CDR3 spans 16 amino acids. CDR3 nucleotides: TGTGCCAGCAGCCAGAGGGCCCGGGAACGCACAGATACGCAGTATTTT. Protein product: CASSQRARERTDTQYF.

At least ten counts were recorded for this clonotype. The chain carries TRBV12-3 or TRBV12-4 and TRBJ1-5; 8 nucleotides match TRBD1. The J segment lost 5 bases and the V segment lost 5 bases, leaving 5 bases of the junction unmatched. This CDR3 region has 14 residues. In DNA form, the CDR3 reads TGTGCCAGCAGTGCGACAGGGGACCATCAGCCCCAGCATTTT. As protein: CASSATGDHQPQHF.